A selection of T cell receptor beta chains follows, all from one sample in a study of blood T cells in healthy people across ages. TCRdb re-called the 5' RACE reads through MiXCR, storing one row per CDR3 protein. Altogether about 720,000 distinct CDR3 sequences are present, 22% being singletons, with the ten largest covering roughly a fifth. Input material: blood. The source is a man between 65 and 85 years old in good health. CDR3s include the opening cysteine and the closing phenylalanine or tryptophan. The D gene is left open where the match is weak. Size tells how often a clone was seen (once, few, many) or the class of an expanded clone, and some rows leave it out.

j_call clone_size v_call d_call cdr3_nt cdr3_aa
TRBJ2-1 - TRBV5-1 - TGCGCCAGCAGCTTGGATCCGGGATCAGGCAACAATGAGCAGTTCTTC CASSLDPGSGNNEQFF
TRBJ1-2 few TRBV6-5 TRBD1 TGTGCCAGCAAACACCGACAGGGGACTAACTATGGCTACACCTTC CASKHRQGTNYGYTF
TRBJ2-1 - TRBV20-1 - TGCAGTGCTGAACAGCGTTCCTCCTACAATGAGCAGTTCTTC CSAEQRSSYNEQFF
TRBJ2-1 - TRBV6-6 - TGTGCCAGCAGTTACTACGGTGGCTCCTACAATGAGCAGTTCTTC CASSYYGGSYNEQFF
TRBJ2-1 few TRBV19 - TGTGCCAGTAGTATAGTGGGCGGGAACAATGAGCAGTTCTTC CASSIVGGNNEQFF
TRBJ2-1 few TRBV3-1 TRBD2 TGTGCCAGCAGCCAAGTTGGTAGCGGGGGGGCCGATGAGCAGTTCTTC CASSQVGSGGADEQFF
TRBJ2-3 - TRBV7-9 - TGTGCCAGCAGCTTTGGCGGGACTCTTCGGACAGATACGCAGTATTTT CASSFGGTLRTDTQYF
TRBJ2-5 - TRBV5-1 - TGCGCCAGCAGCACGGGTAGGACACCCATTCAGGAGACCCAGTACTTC CASSTGRTPIQETQYF
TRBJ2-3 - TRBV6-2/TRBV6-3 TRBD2 TGTGCCAGCAGTCCCCTCGGGAGGATAAATACGCAGTATTTT CASSPLGRINTQYF
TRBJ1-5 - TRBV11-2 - TGTGCCAGCAGCCAAACAGGACAGTTTCAGCCCCAGCATTTT CASSQTGQFQPQHF
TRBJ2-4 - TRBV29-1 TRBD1 TGCAGCGACTACCGGGACAGGGGGCGAGGGGCCAAAAACATTCAGTACTTC CSDYRDRGRGAKNIQYF
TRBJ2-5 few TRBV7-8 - TGTGCCAGCAGCTTTACAGGGAAAGGGGCCCAAGAGACCCAGTACTTC CASSFTGKGAQETQYF
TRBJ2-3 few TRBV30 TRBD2 TGTGCCTGGAGTGCCGCGACTAGCTCGGGGACAGATACGCAGTATTTT CAWSAATSSGTDTQYF
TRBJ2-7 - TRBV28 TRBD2 TGTGCCACCACTGGACTAGCGCCTTCCTACGAGCAGTACTTC CATTGLAPSYEQYF
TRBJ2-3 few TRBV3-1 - TGTGCCAGCAGCCAAGAGACAAGGGGTGCACTAGCCTTCACAGATACGCAGTATTTT CASSQETRGALAFTDTQYF
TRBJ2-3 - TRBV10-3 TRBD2 TGTGCCATCGGGGGGGACCGCACAGATACGCAGTATTTT CAIGGDRTDTQYF
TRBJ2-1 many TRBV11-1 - TGTGCCAGCAGCTTAACGAAGCGGAGCGACTCCTACAATGAGCAGTTCTTC CASSLTKRSDSYNEQFF
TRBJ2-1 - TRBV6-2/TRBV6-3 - TGTGCCAGCGGGGGGCGCATGAATGAGCAGTTCTTC CASGGRMNEQFF
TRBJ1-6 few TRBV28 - TGTGCCAGCAGTTTATATCAGGACCCTCCTTCACCCCTCCACTTT CASSLYQDPPSPLHF
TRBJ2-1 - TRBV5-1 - TGCGCCAGCAGCTTGGCCGGGGAAGTCAATGAGCAGTTCTTC CASSLAGEVNEQFF
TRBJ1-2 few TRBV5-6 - TGTGCCAGCAGCTTAAAGCCGGGGAGCTATGGCTACACCTTC CASSLKPGSYGYTF
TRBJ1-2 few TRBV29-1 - TGCAGCGTTGAAGTAATCTATGGCTACACCTTC CSVEVIYGYTF
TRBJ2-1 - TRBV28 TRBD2 TGTGCCGGCGGCTTGAGCGGGACCTACAATGAGCAGTTCTTC CAGGLSGTYNEQFF
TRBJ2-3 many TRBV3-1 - TGTGCCAGCAGCCGACTAACGACAGATACGCAGTATTTT CASSRLTTDTQYF
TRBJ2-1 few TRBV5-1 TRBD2 TGCGCCAGTGATAGCGGGCTTAGCCATTCCCGGGAGCAGTTCTTC CASDSGLSHSREQFF
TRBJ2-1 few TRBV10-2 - TGCGCCAGCAGTGACACCTCCGACTTCGAGCAGTTCTTC CASSDTSDFEQFF